What follows describes a single TCR beta chain. This sample was included in a study of technical replicates of blood from four donors. The protocol was immunoSEQ multiplex PCR, while the TCRdb copy is restricted to in-frame clones and leaves out a portion. The table includes more than 65,000 clones, approximately 96% detected once. The V gene end was trimmed by 4 bases and the J gene end by 4 bases; junction bases not matched to a gene: 10. Germline V gives CDR1 SGHDT, CDR2 YYEEEE. The CDR3 is made up of 15 amino acids. Specimen: T cells isolated from PBMCs. The chain couples TRBV5-6 to TRBJ2-5, with 7 bases that match TRBD1. The receptor comes from a human donor in good health. CDR3 sequence: CASSPRDSWIETQYF. DNA for the CDR3: TGTGCCAGCAGCCCTAGGGACAGTTGGATAGAGACCCAGTACTTC.